The 30 T cell receptor beta chains in this list originate from one sample, sequenced in a study of type 1 regulatory T cells. One entry per CDR3 protein, called by TCRdb with MiXCR from the reads. The table lists about 97,000 distinct CDR3 sequences, roughly 30% of them singletons. The sequenced material came from CD4+ T cells, either the whole sample or a sorted fraction (not recorded which). The receptors originated from a human donor in good health.

The V call is TRBV7-9, the J call TRBJ2-7; D uncertain. This CDR3 has 15 residues. V was trimmed by 5 bases and J by 1 base, leaving 15 bases between them. The germline CDR1 and CDR2 sequences are SEHNR and FQNEAQ (reference sequence). The CDR3 DNA is TGTGCCAGCAGCAGACGGGCCGAACAGTCCTACGAGCAGTACTTC. Translated, it gives CASSRRAEQSYEQYF.

This clonotype was observed a few times. This sequence joins TRBV20-1 and TRBJ1-2; TRBD1 matches at 7 bases. With V trimmed by 6 bases and J by 1 base, 8 bases remained unmatched. The CDR3 has 14 amino acids. Germline assignment: CDR1 DFQATT and CDR2 SNEGSKA (reference sequence). The CDR3 DNA reads as TGCAGTGCGGAAGGGGGACAGTTTAACTATGGCTACACCTTC. This gives the protein CSAEGGQFNYGYTF.

This chain joins TRBV14 and TRBJ2-7; unclear D gene. CDR1 is SGHDN and CDR2 is FVKESK in the germline V gene. This CDR3 spans 13 amino acids. V lost 0 bases and J lost 3, with 6 bases in between. The CDR3 is CASSQDVGYEQYF. CDR3 bases: TGTGCCAGCAGCCAAGATGTAGGCTACGAGCAGTACTTC. Full variable domain (remainder filled in from reference TRBV14 and TRBJ2-7): EAGVTQFPSHSVIEKGQTVTLRCDPISGHDNLYWYRRVMGKEIKFLLHFVKESKQDESGMPNNRFLAERTGGTYSTLKVQPAELEDSGVYFCASSQDVGYEQYFGPGTRLTVT.

This chain connects TRBV28 to TRBJ2-7; possibly TRBD1 for D (6 bases). V lost 6 bases, J lost 0 bases, and 12 bases lay in between. The CDR3 runs to 14 residues. Looked up from germline, CDR1 is MDHEN and CDR2 is SYDVKM. CDR3 bases: TGTGCCAGCAGGCCTCACAGGGACTCCTACGAGCAGTACTTC. Amino acid sequence: CASRPHRDSYEQYF.

The J gene is TRBJ2-5, the V gene TRBV15; 9 bases line up with TRBD1. The CDR3 is made up of 15 amino acids. The germline CDR1 and CDR2 sequences are LNHNV and YYDKDF (reference sequence). The V gene end was trimmed by 3 bases and the J gene end by 4 bases; junction bases not matched to a gene: 6. The CDR3 coding sequence is TGTGCCACCAGCAGTGTAACAGGGGGCTTAGAGACCCAGTACTTC. Protein product: CATSSVTGGLETQYF.

This clonotype was seen repeatedly, ten times or more. The chain couples TRBV6-2 or TRBV6-3 to TRBJ2-1; D ambiguous. V lost 0 bases and J lost 10, with 10 bases in between. The CDR3 has 13 residues. In germline, CDR1 is MNHEY, CDR2 SVGEGT. CDR3: CASSYSNGPEQFF. CDR3 nucleotide sequence: TGTGCCAGCAGTTACTCGAACGGTCCCGAGCAGTTCTTC.

This clonotype was found a few times. The rearrangement uses TRBV5-1 and TRBJ2-7, with D unresolved. V lost 0 bases to trimming and J lost 0 bases, with 13 bases between them. Germline V CDR1 and CDR2: SGHRS, YFSETQ. The CDR3 totals 16 residues. Written as DNA, the CDR3 is TGCGCCAGCAGCTTGGGAGCGAGCAGAAGCTCCTACGAGCAGTACTTC. It codes for CASSLGASRSSYEQYF.

The CDR3 here is CASSALGASNQPQHF. The CDR3 nucleotides read TGTGCCAGCAGCGCCTTGGGGGCGAGCAATCAGCCCCAGCATTTT. The chain carries TRBV7-8 and TRBJ1-5; tentatively, D is TRBD1 (6 bases). Germline V gene data show CDR1 as SGHVS and CDR2 as FQNEAQ. The germline V and J ends were trimmed by 5 bases and 1 base, with 12 bases remaining between them. The CDR3 has 15 residues.

This chain uses TRBV7-8 with TRBJ2-1; 13 nucleotides line up with TRBD2. In germline, CDR1 is SGHVS, CDR2 FQNEAQ. Unmatched junction bases numbered 12, after V lost 2 bases and J lost 8 bases. The CDR3 has 18 residues. In nucleotides, the CDR3 is TGTGCCAGCAGCTTAACTAGCGGGAGGGCCATCGGTAGATATGAGCAGTTCTTC. Translated, it gives CASSLTSGRAIGRYEQFF.

This clonotype was counted at least ten times. This sequence joins TRBV7-2 and TRBJ2-1; D may be TRBD2 (6 bases). V was shortened by 2 bases and J by 7 bases, with 12 bases between the two germline ends. Germline V gene sequence: CDR1 SGHTA, CDR2 FQGNSA. This CDR3 contains 14 residues. The CDR3 coding sequence is TGTGCCAGCAGCTTACAAGCGGGCGCAAATGAGCAGTTCTTC. Its translation is CASSLQAGANEQFF.

The chain joins TRBV7-2 to TRBJ1-5; no clear D gene. Germline loops: CDR1 SGHTA, CDR2 FQGNSA. This CDR3 spans 14 amino acids. Trimming stripped 4 bases from V and 0 bases from J, with 7 bases between. The CDR3 sequence: CASSSDGSNQPQHF. Written as DNA, the CDR3 is TGTGCCAGCAGCTCCGATGGTAGCAATCAGCCCCAGCATTTT.

This clonotype was detected only a few times. The chain links TRBV20-1 to TRBJ2-7; the D gene is possibly TRBD1 (6 bases). The CDR3 totals 12 residues. Trimming left V 4 bases short and J 2 bases short, with 9 bases between. The germline gives CDR1 DFQATT, CDR2 SNEGSKA (reference sequence). The CDR3 sequence: CSANRVAYEQYF. The CDR3 DNA reads TGCAGTGCTAACAGGGTCGCCTACGAGCAGTACTTC.

This clonotype showed up just a few times. The V and J genes are TRBV20-1 and TRBJ1-1; 7 positions match TRBD1. The CDR3 totals 14 residues. V lost 3 bases, J lost 1 base, and 5 bases stayed unmatched. The V gene's germline CDR1 is DFQATT and CDR2 SNEGSKA (reference sequence). CDR3 amino acids: CSASLGQRNTEAFF. The CDR3 DNA reads TGCAGTGCTAGTTTGGGACAGCGGAACACTGAAGCTTTCTTT.

The chain joins TRBV5-4 to TRBJ1-3, with D uncertain. CDR1 and CDR2 from the germline V gene are SGHNT and YYREEE (reference sequence). Trimming pared 4 bases from V and 1 base from J, leaving 12 bases between. This CDR3 is built from 15 residues. This chain's CDR3 is CASSPEIGSGNTIYF. CDR3 sequence (DNA): TGTGCCAGCAGCCCTGAAATTGGGTCTGGAAACACCATATATTTT.

This clonotype came up a few times. The chain joins TRBV20-1 to TRBJ2-5; D is uncertain. CDR3 length: 13 amino acids. V lost 1 base and J 5 bases, leaving 11 bases between the germline ends. Germline CDR1 reads DFQATT; CDR2 reads SNEGSKA (reference sequence). The CDR3 sequence: CSARGLVYETQYF. The CDR3 DNA sequence: TGCAGTGCTAGAGGTTTAGTTTACGAGACCCAGTACTTC.

The chain uses TRBV5-1 and TRBJ2-7, with a tentative D call TRBD2 (5 bases). V lost 1 base, J lost 0 bases, and 11 bases lay in between. In germline, CDR1 is SGHRS, CDR2 YFSETQ. The CDR3 consists of 15 residues. The CDR3 is CASSLLRDLSYEQYF. For the CDR3, the DNA is TGCGCCAGCAGCTTGCTTCGGGATCTCTCCTACGAGCAGTACTTC.

The chain couples TRBV27 to TRBJ2-5; TRBD2 matches 8 bases. Germline assignment: CDR1 MNHEY and CDR2 SMNVEV (reference sequence). With 3 bases clipped from V and 2 bases from J, the junction kept 8 bases outside the gene matches. This CDR3 contains 16 residues. The CDR3 bases are TGTGCCAGCAGTTTTCTTAGCGGGACAAAACAAGAGACCCAGTACTTC. It codes for CASSFLSGTKQETQYF.

This clonotype was recorded many times. One end of the junction fails to match germline, which may point to a read error. The rearrangement joins TRBV5-1 to TRBJ2-3; tentative D call: TRBD1 (5 bases). Germline values: CDR1 SGHRS, CDR2 YFSETQ. The CDR3 has 13 amino acids. Written as DNA, the CDR3 is TGTGCCAGCAGCTTAGGGGGCACAGATACGCAGTATTTT. Translation gives CASSLGGTDTQYF.

A few counts support this clonotype. The J gene is TRBJ2-3, the V gene TRBV7-8; no clear D. The ends were cut back, 7 bases at V and 2 bases at J, with 13 bases in the middle. The V gene's germline CDR1 is SGHVS and CDR2 FQNEAQ. The CDR3 is made up of 14 amino acids. The CDR3 coding sequence is TGTGCCAGCAACACCGACGGGCCCACAGATACGCAGTATTTT. Protein product: CASNTDGPTDTQYF.

This clonotype was counted only a few times. The V gene is TRBV3-1, the J gene TRBJ2-5; maybe TRBD2 (6 bases). The germline CDR1 and CDR2 sequences are LGHDT and YNNKEL (reference sequence). Trimming left V 5 bases short and J 7 bases short, with 11 bases between. The CDR3 runs 12 residues. In DNA form, the CDR3 reads TGTGCCAGCAGCATCCTGGAGGGGACCCAGTACTTC. This codes for CASSILEGTQYF.

The chain has TRBV19 and TRBJ2-2; D remains ambiguous. Deletions cut 5 bases from V and 2 bases from J, with 12 bases between. This CDR3 has 15 amino acids. Per germline, CDR1 LNHDA and CDR2 SQIVND (reference sequence). CDR3 amino acids: CASSVVSINTGELFF. The CDR3, as DNA: TGTGCCAGTAGTGTCGTTTCGATTAACACCGGGGAGCTGTTTTTT.

This clonotype was seen only a few times. V gene TRBV7-2 combines with J gene TRBJ2-1; 9 bases align to TRBD1. The junction had 7 bases not matched to a gene; V was cut back by 5 bases and J by 2 bases. The germline gives CDR1 SGHTA, CDR2 FQGNSA. This CDR3 comprises 16 residues. The chain's CDR3 is CASSLDGTGPYNEQFF. CDR3 coding DNA: TGTGCCAGCAGCCTGGACGGGACAGGGCCCTACAATGAGCAGTTCTTC.

The chain is built from TRBV5-4 and TRBJ2-5; no firm D call. V was trimmed by 0 bases and J by 2 bases, leaving 5 bases between them. This CDR3 is 13 amino acids long. From germline, CDR1 is SGHNT and CDR2 YYREEE (reference sequence). CDR3 coding DNA: TGTGCCAGCAGCTTGGCACAGCAAGAGACCCAGTACTTC. Translation: CASSLAQQETQYF.

This chain connects TRBV13 to TRBJ2-3, with 10 bases lining up with TRBD2. The CDR3 loop spans 16 amino acids. CDR1 is PRHDT, CDR2 FYEKMQ, per germline (reference sequence). The V gene end was trimmed by 4 bases and the J gene end by 2 bases; junction bases not matched to a gene: 6. The CDR3 DNA follows: TGTGCCAGCAGCTCCCGGACTAGCGGATACACAGATACGCAGTATTTT. Amino acids: CASSSRTSGYTDTQYF.

This clonotype was seen a few times. The CDR3 region has the DNA TGTGCCAGCAGCTTACTAGCGGGGGCCGGGGAGCTGTTTTTT. Its protein is CASSLLAGAGELFF. This sequence joins TRBV5-4 and TRBJ2-2; TRBD2 matches at 11 bases. Germline CDR1 reads SGHNT; CDR2 reads YYREEE (reference sequence). Unmatched junction bases numbered 0, after V lost 2 bases and J lost 6 bases. This CDR3 has 14 amino acids. Using reference TRBV5-4 and TRBJ2-2 for the parts outside the CDR3, the full variable domain is ETGVTQSPTHLIKTRGQQVTLRCSSQSGHNTVSWYQQALGQGPQFIFQYYREEENGRGNFPPRFSGLQFPNYSSELNVNALELDDSALYLCASSLLAGAGELFFGEGSRLTVL.

This chain uses TRBV12-3 or TRBV12-4 with TRBJ2-2, with D maybe TRBD1 (5 bases). The CDR3 length is 14 residues. The germline V and J ends were trimmed by 6 bases and 7 bases, with 15 bases remaining between them. DNA of the CDR3: TGTGCCAGCAGAGCCCTTAGGGGTGGCGGGGAGCTGTTTTTT. It yields the protein CASRALRGGGELFF.

The chain employs TRBV29-1 and TRBJ1-1; TRBD1 matches 8 bases. The CDR3 extends over 11 amino acids. From germline, CDR1 is SQVTM and CDR2 ANQGSEA. V was pared by 4 bases and J by 7 bases, with 2 bases of the junction left unmatched. The CDR3 spells CSVGQGIEAFF. The CDR3, as DNA: TGCAGCGTTGGACAGGGGATTGAAGCTTTCTTT.

This clonotype has a handful of counts. V is TRBV5-1 and J is TRBJ1-5, with D unclear. Trimming left V 0 bases short and J 5 bases short, with 9 bases between. Germline CDR1 SGHRS, CDR2 YFSETQ. The CDR3 covers 14 residues. As DNA, the CDR3 is TGCGCCAGCAGCTTGGAAGGCTCCGATCAGCCCCAGCATTTT. It is translated as CASSLEGSDQPQHF.

Only a few counts were recorded for this clonotype. The rearrangement links TRBV20-1 to TRBJ2-7, with a tentative D call TRBD2 (5 bases). Germline V lookup: CDR1 DFQATT, CDR2 SNEGSKA (reference sequence). This CDR3 comprises 13 residues. Trimming cost V 5 bases and J 1 base, with 12 bases left between them. The CDR3 nucleotides are TGCAGTGCTGCTGATCGGGGATCCTACGAGCAGTACTTC. Its protein product is CSAADRGSYEQYF.

The chain employs TRBV7-9 and TRBJ2-1; 7 bases match TRBD2. V was clipped by 1 base and J by 3 bases; unmatched bases: 3. CDR3 length equals 15 residues. In germline, CDR1 is SEHNR, CDR2 FQNEAQ (reference sequence). Here the CDR3 DNA reads TGTGCCAGCAGCTTAGAGCCTAGCGGCTACAATGAGCAGTTCTTC. It specifies CASSLEPSGYNEQFF.